This section outlines one TCR beta chain sequence together with its context. The data were taken from a study of blood T cell repertoires in COVID-19. From germline, CDR1 is SGHTA and CDR2 FQGTGA. V lost 4 bases and J lost 2, with 14 bases in between. The CDR3 is 15 amino acids. How the authors handled the data: Reference gene primer amplification in the assay estimated nucleated cell counts. Repertoires were generated with immunoSEQ multiplex PCR, while TCRdb's copy carries only in-frame clones and drops some. For V, J and clone size, that table is used; D and trimming come from the DNA. The repertoire includes 250,000 to 300,000 clones, about 86% of them detected once, and roughly 4% sits in the top ten.

This sequence originates from a man aged 18 to 35 with active or convalescent COVID-19. Material: peripheral blood. The chain carries TRBV7-3 and TRBJ2-5; TRBD2 might be the D (6 bases). CDR3 in amino acids: CASSSQPGTQETQYF. In DNA, the CDR3 is TGTGCCAGCAGCTCCCAACCCGGGACTCAAGAGACCCAGTACTTC.